Listed below are T cell receptor beta chains from one sample, sequenced in a study of blood T cell repertoires in COVID-19. Clones were read by immunoSEQ multiplex PCR, and TCRdb kept only the in-frame ones, dropping some. The table has about 74,000 clones, approximately 91% seen once; the top ten hold roughly 2.6%. The material sequenced was peripheral blood. Source of these receptors: a man aged 65 to 85 with active or convalescent COVID-19. CDR3s include the opening cysteine and the closing phenylalanine or tryptophan. Fields, in order: CDR3 DNA, CDR3 protein, D gene, clone size, J gene, V gene. The D gene is left open where the match is weak. The size of a clone is reported for some rows only, either as once, few or many, or as a class for expanded clones.

cdr3_nt: TGTGCCACCAGCAGAGACGGGACTGCTAATGAAAAACTGTTTTTT
cdr3_aa: CATSRDGTANEKLFF
d_call: .
clone_size: .
j_call: TRBJ1-4
v_call: TRBV15

cdr3_nt: TGCGCCAGCAGTGAAGGAGGGGGCTTCACTGAAGCTTTCTTT
cdr3_aa: CASSEGGGFTEAFF
d_call: TRBD1
clone_size: .
j_call: TRBJ1-1
v_call: TRBV10-1

cdr3_nt: TGTGCCAGCAGTCTCTTTGGACAGGGGGGTAACAATGAGCAGTTCTTC
cdr3_aa: CASSLFGQGGNNEQFF
d_call: TRBD1
clone_size: .
j_call: TRBJ2-1
v_call: TRBV28

cdr3_nt: TGTGCCAGCAGCCAAGACTTGGCATCCCCCACCATATATTTT
cdr3_aa: CASSQDLASPTIYF
d_call: .
clone_size: .
j_call: TRBJ1-3
v_call: TRBV4-2

cdr3_nt: TGTGCCAGCAGCTTGGGTTGGACAGGGAACCCCACAACTAATGAAAAACTGTTTTTT
cdr3_aa: CASSLGWTGNPTTNEKLFF
d_call: TRBD1
clone_size: .
j_call: TRBJ1-4
v_call: TRBV5-5

cdr3_nt: TGTGCCAGCAGCAAACAACTAGCGGGATCTACTAGCACAGATACGCAGTATTTT
cdr3_aa: CASSKQLAGSTSTDTQYF
d_call: TRBD2
clone_size: .
j_call: TRBJ2-3
v_call: TRBV7-2

cdr3_nt: TGTGCCAGCAGCGAAACGACTAGCGGGAGGTCTGGGGAGCAGTTCTTC
cdr3_aa: CASSETTSGRSGEQFF
d_call: TRBD2
clone_size: .
j_call: TRBJ2-1
v_call: TRBV9

cdr3_nt: TGTGCCACCAGCAGAGATCGGGTATCCGGTACGCAGTATTTT
cdr3_aa: CATSRDRVSGTQYF
d_call: .
clone_size: .
j_call: TRBJ2-3
v_call: TRBV15

cdr3_nt: TGCGCCAGCAGCTTGGTGGGAGGTTCCGGGACAGGGACCTACGAGCAGTACTTC
cdr3_aa: CASSLVGGSGTGTYEQYF
d_call: TRBD1
clone_size: few
j_call: TRBJ2-7
v_call: TRBV5-1

cdr3_nt: TGTGCCACCAGCGAGGGAGGACTAGCTCAGTTAGAGACCCAGTACTTC
cdr3_aa: CATSEGGLAQLETQYF
d_call: TRBD2
clone_size: .
j_call: TRBJ2-5
v_call: TRBV15

cdr3_nt: TGTGCCAGTAGTACATGGGGCTCAATTGAAGCTTTCTTT
cdr3_aa: CASSTWGSIEAFF
d_call: .
clone_size: .
j_call: TRBJ1-1
v_call: TRBV19

cdr3_nt: TGTGCCAGCAGTGCCCTCGCCAGCGGGGCAAATGAGCAGTTCTTC
cdr3_aa: CASSALASGANEQFF
d_call: TRBD2
clone_size: .
j_call: TRBJ2-1
v_call: TRBV27

cdr3_nt: TGTGCCAGCAGCTTGGTCGGGGGGCGATATTCACCCCTCCACTTT
cdr3_aa: CASSLVGGRYSPLHF
d_call: .
clone_size: many
j_call: TRBJ1-6
v_call: TRBV5-5

cdr3_nt: TGTGCCAGCAGCCTGGGACAGGGATATGACTATGGCTACACCTTC
cdr3_aa: CASSLGQGYDYGYTF
d_call: TRBD1
clone_size: few
j_call: TRBJ1-2
v_call: TRBV7-9

cdr3_nt: TGCGCCAGCAGCTTGGAGCGGAACACCGGGGAGCTGTTTTTT
cdr3_aa: CASSLERNTGELFF
d_call: .
clone_size: .
j_call: TRBJ2-2
v_call: TRBV5-1

cdr3_nt: TGTGCCAGTAGTATGGATTGGACAGGGGTCCCTCTATTC
cdr3_aa: CASSMDWTGVPLF
d_call: TRBD1
clone_size: .
j_call: TRBJ1-2
v_call: TRBV19

cdr3_nt: TGTGCCAGCACCCCAGAGGGAGGACAGGGGCTAGGATCTGGGGCCAACGTCCTGACTTTC
cdr3_aa: CASTPEGGQGLGSGANVLTF
d_call: TRBD1
clone_size: .
j_call: TRBJ2-6
v_call: TRBV6-4

cdr3_nt: TGTGCCAGCAGCTTAGGTAATAGCTATGGCTACACCTTC
cdr3_aa: CASSLGNSYGYTF
d_call: .
clone_size: .
j_call: TRBJ1-2
v_call: TRBV7-9

cdr3_nt: TGTGCCAGCAGTCCCCATGGCGGGGGGTACAATGAGCAGTTCTTC
cdr3_aa: CASSPHGGGYNEQFF
d_call: TRBD2
clone_size: .
j_call: TRBJ2-1
v_call: TRBV11-2

cdr3_nt: TGTGCCAGCAGCCCAAGGACTAGCGGGAGTACCGAGCAGTACTTC
cdr3_aa: CASSPRTSGSTEQYF
d_call: TRBD2
clone_size: few
j_call: TRBJ2-7
v_call: TRBV7-2

cdr3_nt: TGTGCCATCAGCAAGGGGGTTAGCACAGATACGCAGTATTTT
cdr3_aa: CAISKGVSTDTQYF
d_call: .
clone_size: .
j_call: TRBJ2-3
v_call: TRBV10-3

cdr3_nt: TGTGCCAGCAGCTTGTACAGGGGGTACGAGCAGTACTTC
cdr3_aa: CASSLYRGYEQYF
d_call: TRBD1
clone_size: .
j_call: TRBJ2-7
v_call: TRBV11-2

cdr3_nt: TGCGCCAGCAGCTTGGGGGGGGACCATTCACCCCTCCACTTT
cdr3_aa: CASSLGGDHSPLHF
d_call: .
clone_size: .
j_call: TRBJ1-6
v_call: TRBV5-1

cdr3_nt: TGTGCCAGTAATATCACGGGGGACAGGGGTTACGAGCAGTACTTC
cdr3_aa: CASNITGDRGYEQYF
d_call: TRBD1
clone_size: .
j_call: TRBJ2-7
v_call: TRBV19

cdr3_nt: TGTGCTAGTGGTTACGAACAGGGAGGCTACACCTTC
cdr3_aa: CASGYEQGGYTF
d_call: .
clone_size: .
j_call: TRBJ1-2
v_call: TRBV12-5

cdr3_nt: TGTGCCAGCAGTTGGGCCGGGGGTACTGAAGCTTTCTTT
cdr3_aa: CASSWAGGTEAFF
d_call: .
clone_size: .
j_call: TRBJ1-1
v_call: TRBV25-1

cdr3_nt: TGTGCCAGCAGCCAAGTTTCGGAGCAGTACTTC
cdr3_aa: CASSQVSEQYF
d_call: .
clone_size: .
j_call: TRBJ2-7
v_call: TRBV3-1/TRBV3-2

cdr3_nt: TGTGCCAGCAGCTACGGGACTAGCGCACACAATGAGCAGTTCTTC
cdr3_aa: CASSYGTSAHNEQFF
d_call: TRBD2
clone_size: .
j_call: TRBJ2-1
v_call: TRBV7-6

cdr3_nt: TGTGCCAGCCGCGACAGGGGGGCTAGCAATCAGCCCCAGCATTTT
cdr3_aa: CASRDRGASNQPQHF
d_call: TRBD1
clone_size: .
j_call: TRBJ1-5
v_call: TRBV19

cdr3_nt: TGTGCCAGCAGCCAAACCCTGGCAGGGGCTGGTGGCTACACCTTC
cdr3_aa: CASSQTLAGAGGYTF
d_call: .
clone_size: .
j_call: TRBJ1-2
v_call: TRBV3-1/TRBV3-2

cdr3_nt: TGTGCCAGCAGCTTGCTACAGGGAAATGAGCAGTTCTTC
cdr3_aa: CASSLLQGNEQFF
d_call: .
clone_size: .
j_call: TRBJ2-1
v_call: TRBV5-4

cdr3_nt: TGTGCCAGCAGCTTCAATTCGGAGTATCAGGGTAGCTCCTACGAGCAGTACTTC
cdr3_aa: CASSFNSEYQGSSYEQYF
d_call: .
clone_size: .
j_call: TRBJ2-7
v_call: TRBV11-2

cdr3_nt: TGTGCCAGCAGCTTACGGGAGGGGGAGTACAATGAGCAGTTCTTC
cdr3_aa: CASSLREGEYNEQFF
d_call: TRBD2
clone_size: .
j_call: TRBJ2-1
v_call: TRBV7-2

cdr3_nt: TGTGCCAGCAGCCCCCGGCAGGCGTACGAGCAGTACTTC
cdr3_aa: CASSPRQAYEQYF
d_call: .
clone_size: .
j_call: TRBJ2-7
v_call: TRBV3-1/TRBV3-2

cdr3_nt: TGTGCCAGCAGCCAAGTATCCCCTCTCGGGGGAGGCTACAATGAGCAGTTCTTC
cdr3_aa: CASSQVSPLGGGYNEQFF
d_call: .
clone_size: .
j_call: TRBJ2-1
v_call: TRBV14

cdr3_nt: TGTGCCAGCAGTTCCCAGGGTGCCAAAAACATTCAGTACTTC
cdr3_aa: CASSSQGAKNIQYF
d_call: .
clone_size: .
j_call: TRBJ2-4
v_call: TRBV6-5

cdr3_nt: TGTGCCAGCAGCTTAGCTGAACAGGGCAACCAGCATTTT
cdr3_aa: CASSLAEQGNQHF
d_call: .
clone_size: .
j_call: TRBJ1-5
v_call: TRBV11-2

cdr3_nt: TGTGCCAGCAGCCAAGGTCGCAGGGAATCTGAAGATACGCAGTATTTT
cdr3_aa: CASSQGRRESEDTQYF
d_call: .
clone_size: .
j_call: TRBJ2-3
v_call: TRBV4-2

cdr3_nt: TGTGCCACAGGGGGCGAAAGTAGCTCCTACAATGAGCAGTTCTTC
cdr3_aa: CATGGESSSYNEQFF
d_call: TRBD1
clone_size: .
j_call: TRBJ2-1
v_call: TRBV24-1

cdr3_nt: TGTGCCAGCAGCGTATCTCACAGCCTGAACACTGAAGCTTTCTTT
cdr3_aa: CASSVSHSLNTEAFF
d_call: .
clone_size: .
j_call: TRBJ1-1
v_call: TRBV9

cdr3_nt: TGCAGTGCTAGTGGCGAACTAGCGGGGGGGCTTGAGCAGTTCTTC
cdr3_aa: CSASGELAGGLEQFF
d_call: TRBD2
clone_size: .
j_call: TRBJ2-1
v_call: TRBV20-1